This entry lists 17 T cell receptor beta chains sequenced from one sample in a study of CD8 T cells in ankylosing spondylitis. Study-wide findings and caveats: What appeared characteristic of ankylosing spondylitis blood was a TCR beta motif of several highly homologous variants.

One entry per CDR3 protein results from TCRdb running MiXCR on the 5' RACE reads. The sample includes roughly 400,000 distinct CDR3 sequences, about a fifth of them seen just once. Their cognate antigens are unknown. Sequencing was done on a sample of blood, either unsorted or a sorted T cell fraction (not recorded which). The origin of the receptors is a male donor with ankylosing spondylitis.

The chain recombines TRBV19 with TRBJ2-7; 8 bases agree with TRBD2. CDR3 length: 15 residues. CDR1 and CDR2 (germline): LNHDA, SQIVND (reference sequence). The V segment lost 7 bases and the J segment 7 bases; nucleotides outside the gene matches: 15. This CDR3 is CASNNPGLGKDEQYF. CDR3 DNA: TGTGCCAGTAATAACCCGGGACTAGGCAAGGATGAGCAGTACTTC.

This rearrangement joins TRBV18 to TRBJ2-7; 7 positions agree with TRBD1. The V segment lost 6 bases and the J segment 5 bases; nucleotides outside the gene matches: 13. The germline CDR1 and CDR2 sequences are KGHSH and LQKENI. This CDR3 is 15 amino acids long. CDR3: CASSLVRDRDDEQYF. CDR3 bases: TGTGCCAGCTCCCTCGTTCGAGACAGGGACGACGAGCAGTACTTC.

The V gene is TRBV9, the J gene TRBJ2-3; TRBD2 aligns across 11 bases. The CDR3 is 15 amino acids. The ends lost 2 bases at V and 3 bases at J; junction bases unmatched: 2. Germline V CDR1 and CDR2: SGDLS, YYNGEE. This CDR3 reads CASSVTSGITDTQYF. The DNA of the CDR3 is TGTGCCAGCAGCGTGACTAGCGGGATAACAGATACGCAGTATTTT.

This clonotype turned up a few times. The chain combines TRBV28 with TRBJ1-5; D not certain. The germline CDR1 and CDR2 sequences are MDHEN and SYDVKM. The length of the CDR3 is 13 residues. V was clipped by 3 bases and J by 6 bases, with 9 bases between them. CDR3 nucleotide sequence: TGTGCCAGCAGTTTGAACTGGTTTCAGCCCCAGCATTTT. As protein: CASSLNWFQPQHF.

This rearrangement joins TRBV20-1 to TRBJ2-7; a weak D match, TRBD2 (6 bases). Trimming took 2 bases from V and 0 from J, leaving 17 bases between them. This CDR3 spans 16 amino acids. Germline V CDR1 and CDR2: DFQATT, SNEGSKA (reference sequence). The CDR3 DNA follows: TGCAGTGCTAGAACCCCGCTGGCGGGAAGCTCCTACGAGCAGTACTTC. Protein: CSARTPLAGSSYEQYF.

V usage is TRBV5-1 and J usage is TRBJ2-1; 11 bases fit TRBD1. The ends lost 0 bases at V and 10 bases at J; junction bases unmatched: 15. CDR1 SGHRS and CDR2 YFSETQ come from the germline V gene. The CDR3 consists of 18 residues. CDR3 bases: TGCGCCAGCAGCTTGGGGGTAACTCCGGACAGGGGGCATCGGGAGCAGTTCTTC. Translated: CASSLGVTPDRGHREQFF.

CDR3 amino acids: CASSLGLAGTTGELFF. The CDR3 nucleotides are TGCGCCAGCAGCTTAGGACTAGCGGGGACCACCGGGGAGCTGTTTTTT. The chain employs TRBV5-1 and TRBJ2-2; 12 bases map to TRBD2. The trim removed 2 bases at V and 4 bases at J, leaving 3 bases unmatched. The length of the CDR3 is 16 residues. Germline lookup yields CDR1 SGHRS and CDR2 YFSETQ.

This clonotype was detected only a few times. CDR3 protein: CASSPPRAKSSYNEQFF. In DNA, the CDR3 is TGTGCCAGCAGCCCCCCCCGGGCCAAGAGCTCCTACAATGAGCAGTTCTTC. This chain uses TRBV7-9 with TRBJ2-1; D gene ambiguous. CDR1 is SEHNR, CDR2 FQNEAQ, per germline (reference sequence). V was pared by 5 bases and J by 0 bases, with 17 bases between. This CDR3 is built from 17 residues.

This clonotype was found a few times. The V gene is TRBV5-1, the J gene TRBJ1-2; 7 bases are shared with TRBD1. Germline V lookup: CDR1 SGHRS, CDR2 YFSETQ. The V and J ends lost 0 bases and 3 bases, in that order; junction bases with no gene match: 8. The CDR3 runs to 16 residues. The CDR3 is CASSLATGARDYGYTF. Here the CDR3 DNA reads TGCGCCAGCAGCTTGGCCACAGGGGCGCGAGACTATGGCTACACCTTC.

This clonotype has a handful of counts. J is TRBJ2-7 and V is TRBV5-6; TRBD1 agrees at 7 bases. CDR3 size: 12 residues. After removal of 3 bases from V and 5 bases from J, the junction contained 2 bases not matched to a gene. Germline CDR1 reads SGHDT; CDR2 reads YYEEEE. CDR3 bases: TGTGCCAGCAGCTATACAGGGGACGAGCAGTACTTC. It translates to CASSYTGDEQYF.

This clonotype has just a few counts. This rearrangement joins TRBV20-1 to TRBJ2-5, with 14 bases that match TRBD2. V trimming: 6 bases; J trimming: 9 bases; junction bases outside the gene matches: 6. Looked up from germline, CDR1 is DFQATT and CDR2 is SNEGSKA (reference sequence). The CDR3 extends over 13 amino acids. In DNA form, the CDR3 reads TGCAGTGCATGGACTAGCGGGGGGCGTCCCCAGTACTTC. The encoded protein is CSAWTSGGRPQYF.

This clonotype was seen more than once but under ten times. J is TRBJ2-1 and V is TRBV12-3 or TRBV12-4, with TRBD2 identical over 7 bases. CDR3 length: 14 residues. The trim removed 7 bases at V and 6 bases at J, leaving 9 bases unmatched. This chain's CDR3 is CASNAGVSGNEQFF. CDR3 DNA sequence: TGTGCCAGCAACGCGGGAGTCAGCGGCAATGAGCAGTTCTTC.

The J gene is TRBJ2-3, the V gene TRBV20-1; D could derive from TRBD1 or TRBD2 (5 bases each). CDR1 is DFQATT and CDR2 is SNEGSKA in the germline V gene (reference sequence). This CDR3 has 12 amino acids. The DNA for the CDR3 is TGCAATGGGGGTCGTAGCACAGATACGCAGTATTTT. Translated, it gives CNGGRSTDTQYF.

This clonotype has a handful of counts. The chain carries TRBV4-1 and TRBJ2-7; no reliable D call. The CDR3 consists of 13 residues. In germline, CDR1 is MGHRA, CDR2 YSYEKL. Trimming removed 1 base from V and 1 base from J, with 5 bases in between. This chain's CDR3 is CASSQVLSYEQYF. Here the CDR3 DNA reads TGCGCCAGCAGCCAAGTATTGTCCTACGAGCAGTACTTC.

This clonotype came up a few times. This chain connects TRBV18 to TRBJ2-3; D is ambiguous. CDR1 and CDR2 from the germline V gene are KGHSH and LQKENI. Trimming shortened V by 7 bases and J by 2 bases, and 16 bases separated the two germline ends. This CDR3 spans 15 amino acids. The CDR3 reads CASYPRRHSTDTQYF. DNA of the CDR3: TGTGCCAGCTATCCGCGAAGACATTCCACAGATACGCAGTATTTT.

This clonotype was recorded many times. The rearrangement uses TRBV5-1 and TRBJ1-1; no firm D call. The V gene's germline CDR1 is SGHRS and CDR2 YFSETQ. CDR3 length: 13 amino acids. With 4 bases removed from V and 1 base from J, the gap between germline ends came to 8 bases. The CDR3 protein is CASSGGPNTEAFF. The CDR3 bases are TGCGCCAGCAGCGGAGGCCCGAACACTGAAGCTTTCTTT.

The chain recombines TRBV5-1 with TRBJ2-7; 7 nucleotides align to TRBD1. The trim removed 3 bases at V and 3 bases at J, leaving 3 bases unmatched. The CDR3 extends over 13 amino acids. In germline, CDR1 is SGHRS, CDR2 YFSETQ. CDR3 sequence: CASSWGQSYEQYF. CDR3 in DNA: TGCGCCAGCAGCTGGGGACAGAGCTACGAGCAGTACTTC.